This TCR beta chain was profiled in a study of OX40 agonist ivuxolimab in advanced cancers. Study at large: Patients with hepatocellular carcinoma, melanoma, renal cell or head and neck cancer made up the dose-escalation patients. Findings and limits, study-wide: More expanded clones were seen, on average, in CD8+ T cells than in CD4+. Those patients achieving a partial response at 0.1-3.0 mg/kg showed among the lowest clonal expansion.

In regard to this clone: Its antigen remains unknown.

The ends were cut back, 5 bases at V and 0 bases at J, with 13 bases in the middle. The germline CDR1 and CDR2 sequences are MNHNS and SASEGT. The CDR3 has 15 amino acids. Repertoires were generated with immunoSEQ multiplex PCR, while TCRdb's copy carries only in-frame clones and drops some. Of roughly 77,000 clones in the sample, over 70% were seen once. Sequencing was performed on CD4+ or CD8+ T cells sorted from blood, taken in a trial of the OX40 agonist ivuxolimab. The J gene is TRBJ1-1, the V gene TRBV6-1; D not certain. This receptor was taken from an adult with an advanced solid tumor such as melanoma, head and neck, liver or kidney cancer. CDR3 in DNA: TGTGCCAGCAGTCGCCAGACGGGTATGAACACTGAAGCTTTCTTT. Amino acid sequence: CASSRQTGMNTEAFF.